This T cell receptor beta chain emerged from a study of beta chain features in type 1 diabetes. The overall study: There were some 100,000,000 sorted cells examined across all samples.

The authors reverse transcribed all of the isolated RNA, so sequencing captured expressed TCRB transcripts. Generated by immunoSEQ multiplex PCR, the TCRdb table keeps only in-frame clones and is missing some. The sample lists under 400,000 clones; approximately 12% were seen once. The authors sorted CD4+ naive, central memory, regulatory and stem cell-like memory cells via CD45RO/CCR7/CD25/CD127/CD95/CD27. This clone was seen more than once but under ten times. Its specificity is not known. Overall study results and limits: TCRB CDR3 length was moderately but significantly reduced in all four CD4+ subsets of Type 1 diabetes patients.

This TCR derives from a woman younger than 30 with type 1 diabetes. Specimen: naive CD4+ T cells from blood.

CDR3 sequence (DNA): TGTGCCAGCAGCCCGAAGGCAGGGAAAGAGACCCAGTACTTC. Amino acid sequence: CASSPKAGKETQYF. This chain links TRBV5-4 with TRBJ2-5; D is possibly TRBD1 (5 bases). Germline CDR1 reads SGHNT; CDR2 reads YYREEE (reference sequence). The CDR3 totals 14 residues. Trimming removed 4 bases from V and 3 bases from J, with 13 bases in between.